These T cell receptor beta chains were read from a single sample in a study of human T cells and chemical hapten exposure. TCRdb re-derived calls from the RACE reads in MiXCR, one entry per CDR3 protein. The sample shows 360,000 or so distinct CDR3 sequences, about 6% of them seen only once. This sample comprised whole blood, obtained in connection with sensitization to the hapten diphenylcyclopropenone (DPC). All receptors derive from a woman aged 18 to 35 with alopecia areata. Some clones in this sample may be carry-over from other donors' samples. The CDR3 runs from the conserved cysteine through the conserved F or W. D genes are given only for firm matches. Clone size is stated in some rows and not others, as once, few, many or a class when expanded.

clone_size cdr3_length j_call d_call v_call cdr3_nt cdr3_aa
. 14 TRBJ2-1 . TRBV4-3 TGCGCCAGCAGCCCAGTAGGGTCCTACAATGAGCAGTTCTTC CASSPVGSYNEQFF
. 12 TRBJ2-5 . TRBV14 TGTGCCAGCAGCCGGGCGGAAGAGACCCAGTACTTC CASSRAEETQYF
. 13 TRBJ1-4 . TRBV12-3/TRBV12-4 TGTGCCAGCAGGGATGGGACTAATGAAAAACTGTTTTTT CASRDGTNEKLFF
many 11 TRBJ2-2 . TRBV20-1 TGCAGTGCGCCGAGAGCCGGGGAGCTGTTTTTT CSAPRAGELFF
many 15 TRBJ2-7 . TRBV4-1 TGCGCCAGCAGCCAAGAGTCAGGCAGCAACTACGAGCAGTACTTC CASSQESGSNYEQYF
few 16 TRBJ1-1 TRBD1 TRBV6-4 TGTGCCAGCAGCCAAAGCGGGGACAGAATATGGACTGAAGCTTTCTTT CASSQSGDRIWTEAFF
few 16 TRBJ1-4 . TRBV7-9 TGTGCCAGCAGCTTAGTTTGGACAGCAACTAATGAAAAACTGTTTTTT CASSLVWTATNEKLFF
. 14 TRBJ2-2 . TRBV21-1 TGTGCCTGCAGCAAAGACAGGGGCACCGGGGAGCTGTTTTTT CACSKDRGTGELFF
many 17 TRBJ1-1 . TRBV20-1 TGCAGTGCTAGAGGAATTCGGGGTAACAGGAGGAACACTGAAGCTTTCTTT CSARGIRGNRRNTEAFF
. 14 TRBJ2-3 . TRBV10-2 TGCGCCAGCAGTGAGTCAAGCGGCGCAGATACGCAGTATTTT CASSESSGADTQYF
. 14 TRBJ1-1 . TRBV10-2 TGCGCCAGCAGCCTAGAGGGCCAGAACACTGAAGCTTTCTTT CASSLEGQNTEAFF
many 15 TRBJ1-5 TRBD1 TRBV20-1 TGCAGTGCTAGAGCTAACAGGGGCGGCAATCAGCCCCAGCATTTT CSARANRGGNQPQHF
few 15 TRBJ2-1 TRBD1 TRBV11-3 TGTGCCAGCAGCTTAGACAGGGGGCTGGTGGGCGAGCAGTTCTTC CASSLDRGLVGEQFF
few 14 TRBJ1-2 . TRBV6-2/TRBV6-3 TGTGCCAGCAGCGGGAGGCTGGCCGACTATGGCTACACCTTC CASSGRLADYGYTF
few 14 TRBJ1-5 . TRBV6-2/TRBV6-3 TGTGCCAGCAGTTTAGGGGGACGGTATCAGCCCCAGCATTTT CASSLGGRYQPQHF
many 16 TRBJ1-1 . TRBV18 TGTGCCAGCTCACCACCGGGGGCGCGGGGGAACACTGAAGCTTTCTTT CASSPPGARGNTEAFF
. 14 TRBJ1-5 . TRBV6-6 TGTGCCAGCAGTTACATAACAGAAGATCAGCCCCAGCATTTT CASSYITEDQPQHF
. 16 TRBJ1-2 . TRBV5-5 TGTGCCAGCAGGTTTTTCTTTCAGGATACTAACTATGGCTACACCTTC CASRFFFQDTNYGYTF
few 17 TRBJ1-2 TRBD1 TRBV4-3 TGCGCCAGCAGCCAAGATGGGCAGGGGGCGACAAATTATGGCTACACCTTC CASSQDGQGATNYGYTF
few 15 TRBJ1-4 TRBD1 TRBV6-6 TGTGCCAGCACAGTGACAGGGGAAAGCGAAAAAGGGGTGTTTTTT CASTVTGESEKGVFF
many 16 TRBJ1-2 . TRBV5-5 TGTGCCAGCGCCAACGTTCACAGAGAACTCGACTATGGCTACACCTTC CASANVHRELDYGYTF
few 9 TRBJ2-7 . TRBV13 TGTGCCAGCATAGGGGGGCAGTACTTC CASIGGQYF
many 15 TRBJ1-4 . TRBV6-5 TGTGCCAGCAGTTACTCCGACGGCACCTATGAAAAACTGTTTTTT CASSYSDGTYEKLFF
many 14 TRBJ1-1 . TRBV6-2/TRBV6-3 TGTGCCAGCATGTCGAGGGGGGCGATTCCTGAAGCTTTCTTT CASMSRGAIPEAFF
. 15 TRBJ2-6 . TRBV19 TGTGCCAGTAGTAAGAAAGCAACTGGGGCCAACGTCCTGACTTTC CASSKKATGANVLTF
. 20 TRBJ2-1 TRBD2 TRBV7-2 TGTGCCAGCAGCTTAATCCCCTCGTTAGCGGGGGGGTTGGGTGGTAATGAGCAGTTCTTC CASSLIPSLAGGLGGNEQFF
few 15 TRBJ1-6 . TRBV9 TGTGCCAGCAGCGTAGGGAACTCCTATAATTCACCCCTCCACTTT CASSVGNSYNSPLHF
few 18 TRBJ2-3 TRBD2 TRBV7-2 TGTGCCAGCAGCCCAAACCTTCCTAGCGGGGGTTGGTCAGATACGCAGTATTTT CASSPNLPSGGWSDTQYF
many 19 TRBJ2-3 TRBD2 TRBV7-2 TGTGCCAGCAGCCTCAACTCTTTTGCGGGGGGGCGGGGCACAGATACGCAGTATTTT CASSLNSFAGGRGTDTQYF
few 18 TRBJ1-6 TRBD1 TRBV3-1 TGTGCCAGCAGCGACCGGGACAGAATTGACCGTCGTGGTTCACCCCTCCACTTT CASSDRDRIDRRGSPLHF
few 13 TRBJ1-6 . TRBV6-5 TGTGCCAGCAGAACCAGAGTCAATTCACCCCTCCACTTT CASRTRVNSPLHF
few 16 TRBJ2-3 . TRBV4-3 TGCGCCAGCAGCCAAGATCGTGTGGGGCCGGGAGATACGCAGTATTTT CASSQDRVGPGDTQYF
few 15 TRBJ1-2 . TRBV4-1 TGCGCCAGCAGCCAGATTACCAGGGCGCGATATGGCTACACCTTC CASSQITRARYGYTF
many 16 TRBJ1-2 . TRBV6-6 TGTGCCAGCAGTTACGGGGAATTTTTAGCTAACTATGGCTACACCTTC CASSYGEFLANYGYTF
many 14 TRBJ1-5 . TRBV2 TGTGCCAGCAAGAGAGGGAGGGGGAGTCAGCCCCAGCATTTT CASKRGRGSQPQHF
few 11 TRBJ2-5 . TRBV6-6 TGTGCCAGCGGATTGAAAGAGACCCAGTACTTC CASGLKETQYF
many 14 TRBJ1-3 TRBD1 TRBV7-6 TGTGCCAGCAGCTCGTACGACAGGGCAAACACCATATATTTT CASSSYDRANTIYF
many 15 TRBJ2-3 TRBD2 TRBV6-5 TGTGCCAGCAACCGAGCGGGGGCTTATGGAGATACGCAGTATTTT CASNRAGAYGDTQYF
many 13 TRBJ1-4 . TRBV5-6 TGTGCCAGCAGCTTCGCAACTAATGAAAAACTGTTTTTT CASSFATNEKLFF
few 16 TRBJ2-7 TRBD1 TRBV3-1 TGTGCCAGCAGCCAAGATCTGGGCAGGGGGCACTACGAGCAGTACTTC CASSQDLGRGHYEQYF
. 15 TRBJ2-1 . TRBV12-3/TRBV12-4 TGTGCCAGCAGTTCCCGACAGAGGAAGCACGATGAGCAGTTCTTC CASSSRQRKHDEQFF
few 14 TRBJ2-1 TRBD1 TRBV12-3/TRBV12-4 TGTGCCAGCAATCCGGGACAGGGTGGACATGAGCAGTTCTTC CASNPGQGGHEQFF
few 15 TRBJ1-1 TRBD1 TRBV12-3/TRBV12-4 TGTGCCAGCAGACACGACAGGGGGCGCGACACTGAAGCTTTCTTT CASRHDRGRDTEAFF
. 13 TRBJ2-7 . TRBV6-1 TGTGCCAGCAGTGGGGGGTACTCCTACGAGCAGTACTTC CASSGGYSYEQYF
medium-sized 15 TRBJ1-1 . TRBV5-6 TGTGCCAGCAGCTTCGGAGGGGCCTTTAACACTGAAGCTTTCTTT CASSFGGAFNTEAFF
few 13 TRBJ2-5 . TRBV7-8 TGTGCCAGCAGCTTTTTTTCGCAAGAGACCCAGTACTTC CASSFFSQETQYF